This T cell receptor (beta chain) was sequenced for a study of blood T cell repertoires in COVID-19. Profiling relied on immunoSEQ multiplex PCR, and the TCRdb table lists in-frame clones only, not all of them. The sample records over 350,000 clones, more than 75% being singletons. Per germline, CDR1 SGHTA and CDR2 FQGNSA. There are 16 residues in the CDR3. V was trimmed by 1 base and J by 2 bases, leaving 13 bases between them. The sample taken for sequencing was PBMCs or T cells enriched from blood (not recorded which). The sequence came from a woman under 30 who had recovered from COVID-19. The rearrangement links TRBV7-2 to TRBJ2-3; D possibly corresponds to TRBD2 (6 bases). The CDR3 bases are TGTGCCAGCAGCTTAGTTGGCGGGGCGATCACAGATACGCAGTATTTT. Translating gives CASSLVGGAITDTQYF.